This T cell receptor beta chain stems from a study of persistence of HIV-infected CD4 T cells. On the study more broadly: Suppressive ART had lasted a median of approximately 8 years. General observations from the study: TCRbeta richness was lower in CMV- and Gag-responding cells than in anti-CD3/anti-CD28-responding cells.

Sequencing used immunoSEQ version 4 in survey mode. Assay: immunoSEQ multiplex PCR; the TCRdb copy retains only in-frame clones and omits some. In the table there are tens of thousands of clones, roughly 89% of which are singletons. V was clipped by 4 bases and J by 7 bases, with 13 bases between them. Germline V gives CDR1 MGHRA, CDR2 YSYEKL. The CDR3 extends over 14 amino acids. As to this clone: Its antigen is as yet unknown.

Nonspecific anti-CD3/anti-CD28 bead stimulation represents the broad CD4+ T cell repertoire. CD4+ T cells upregulating both CD40 ligand and CD69 were sorted as responding cells. For at least 4 years, plasma HIV-1 RNA was undetectable (<50 copies/mL). Stimulated PBMCs had first been depleted of CD8+ T cells. The rearrangement joins TRBV4-1 to TRBJ2-2; the D gene is possibly TRBD1 (6 bases). The receptor's source is an adult man with HIV who was CMV-seropositive. The sequences come from CD4+ T cells sorted from PBMCs after roughly 20-hour stimulation, collected from a patient who received antiretroviral therapy. CDR3: CASSRFTGFGELFF. The CDR3 DNA follows: TGCGCCAGCAGCCGATTTACAGGGTTCGGGGAGCTGTTTTTT.